These 16 T cell receptor beta chains originate from one sample sequenced in a study of CD8 T cells in Susac syndrome (dated by TCRdb to about 2019). Receptor amplification or capture employed the immunoSEQ multiplex PCR assay. RNA was extracted using the RNeasy kit, and roughly 0.5 to 1 microgram was reverse transcribed with random hexamers. TCRdb took the public reads, trimmed them with fastp at Q25, ran MiXCR for clone calling and kept in-frame beta chains. CDR3 protein duplicates are merged, each entry listing the most common genes and DNA. The sample profile shows some 96,000 distinct CDR3 sequences; around 94% of them were found once. Less than 0.4% of the sample is in the top ten clones. The source material was CD4+ T cells from PBMCs. Every receptor here comes from a human donor with Susac syndrome.

This clonotype was counted only a few times. This sequence joins TRBV2 and TRBJ2-7, with a tentative D call TRBD2 (5 bases). CDR3 length equals 12 residues. V dropped 4 bases and J dropped 2 bases, with 6 bases sitting between them. Germline V lookup: CDR1 SNHLY, CDR2 FYNNEI. The CDR3, as DNA: TGTGCCAGCAGTGCGGGGACCTACGAGCAGTACTTC. It yields the protein CASSAGTYEQYF.

V gene TRBV12-3 or TRBV12-4 combines with J gene TRBJ1-1; TRBD1 might be the D (6 bases). This CDR3 spans 14 amino acids. V was trimmed by 7 bases and J by 1 base, leaving 13 bases between them. The CDR3 nucleotides are TGTGCCAGCACCATGGGACATCCGAACACTGAAGCTTTCTTT. Protein: CASTMGHPNTEAFF.

The J gene is TRBJ1-4, the V gene TRBV23-1; D is uncertain. TRBV23-1 is noted as an ORF with a role that remains uncertain. V gave up 6 bases and J gave up 3 bases, with 8 bases separating them. The CDR3 extends over 13 amino acids. The CDR3, as DNA: TGCGCCAGCAGGGACTATCCTAATGAAAAACTGTTTTTT. Translation: CASRDYPNEKLFF.

V usage is TRBV5-6 and J usage is TRBJ1-2, with 7 positions matching TRBD1. Germline CDR1 is SGHDT and CDR2 is YYEEEE. Losses at the gene ends were 4 bases for V and 0 bases for J; bases not matched to a gene: 6. The CDR3 totals 15 residues. CDR3 in amino acids: CASSPTGTPNYGYTF. The CDR3 DNA reads TGTGCCAGCAGCCCGACAGGGACTCCTAACTATGGCTACACCTTC.

This chain connects TRBV6-6 to TRBJ2-5; a weak D match, TRBD2 (5 bases). V was pared by 0 bases and J by 2 bases, with 7 bases between. CDR1 is MNHNY, CDR2 SVGAGI, per germline (reference sequence). The CDR3 runs to 14 residues. The CDR3 loop reads CASSYSEVQETQYF. The DNA for the CDR3 is TGTGCCAGCAGTTACTCGGAGGTTCAAGAGACCCAGTACTTC.

The CDR3 bases are TGTGCCAGCAGTGACAGGGAGAACACTGAAGCTTTCTTT. It translates to CASSDRENTEAFF. This chain joins TRBV6-4 and TRBJ1-1; no clear D gene. The V end was cut by 2 bases, the J end by 1 base, with 5 bases between. The CDR3 spans 13 residues. Germline V gene lookup returns CDR1 MRHNA and CDR2 SNTAGT.

The gene calls are TRBV11-3 and TRBJ1-6; D may be TRBD1 (6 bases). The germline V and J ends were trimmed by 6 bases and 4 bases, with 7 bases remaining between them. The CDR3 consists of 13 residues. From germline, CDR1 is SGHNT and CDR2 YENEEA. In DNA, the CDR3 is TGTGCCAGCAGTACAGGGTATAATTCACCCCTCCACTTT. Its translation: CASSTGYNSPLHF.

The rearrangement links TRBV9 to TRBJ2-3; D is unresolved. The CDR3 length is 15 residues. The germline V gene encodes CDR1 SGDLS and CDR2 YYNGEE. V was trimmed by 0 bases and J by 0 bases, leaving 8 bases between them. Written as DNA, the CDR3 is TGTGCCAGCAGCGTAGTTCCCGGGAGCACAGATACGCAGTATTTT. Its translation is CASSVVPGSTDTQYF.

The chain combines TRBV7-2 with TRBJ2-3, with D perhaps matching TRBD2 (5 bases). The V and J ends lost 2 bases and 2 bases respectively, with 11 bases between them. Germline V gene sequence: CDR1 SGHTA, CDR2 FQGNSA. CDR3 length equals 15 residues. In DNA, the CDR3 is TGTGCCAGCAGCTTAACTAGGCTAAACACAGATACGCAGTATTTT. It translates to CASSLTRLNTDTQYF.

This rearrangement joins TRBV27 to TRBJ2-7; either TRBD1 or TRBD2 may fit D (6 bases each). The germline V gene has CDR1 MNHEY and CDR2 SMNVEV (reference sequence). V lost 5 bases to trimming and J lost 6 bases, with 20 bases between them. CDR3 length: 15 amino acids. CDR3 amino acids: CASSPPGGVRLEQYF. For the CDR3, the DNA is TGTGCCAGCAGTCCCCCCGGGGGCGTGAGACTCGAGCAGTACTTC.

This CDR3 is CAISESTSGARTDTQYF. CDR3 sequence (DNA): TGTGCCATCAGTGAGTCGACTAGCGGGGCCCGCACAGATACGCAGTATTTT. This chain connects TRBV10-3 to TRBJ2-3; TRBD2 agrees at 11 bases. J gave up 1 base and V 0 bases, and 3 bases lay outside the gene matches. CDR1 is ENHRY, CDR2 SYGVKD, per germline. The CDR3 is made up of 17 amino acids.

The rearrangement joins TRBV20-1 to TRBJ2-7; the D gene is possibly TRBD2 (7 bases). V was shortened by 1 base and J by 3 bases, with 19 bases between the two germline ends. Per germline, CDR1 DFQATT and CDR2 SNEGSKA (reference sequence). CDR3 length: 16 amino acids. The CDR3 DNA sequence: TGCAGTGCTAGAGGACGAGATGGGGGGGGCCGCTACGAGCAGTACTTC. It yields the protein CSARGRDGGGRYEQYF.

The chain employs TRBV18 and TRBJ2-5; D not certain. CDR1 is KGHSH and CDR2 is LQKENI in the germline V gene. Trimming removed 4 bases at V and 2 bases at J, with 8 bases between. This CDR3 region has 13 residues. DNA for the CDR3: TGTGCCAGCTCACTGGACGGTCAAGAGACCCAGTACTTC. Translating it yields CASSLDGQETQYF.

The chain combines TRBV20-1 with TRBJ1-1; TRBD1 might be the D (6 bases). CDR1 is DFQATT, CDR2 SNEGSKA, per germline (reference sequence). The CDR3 extends over 13 amino acids. Trimming took 2 bases from V and 6 from J, leaving 13 bases between them. Here the CDR3 DNA reads TGCAGTGCTAGATCAGACAGGACCCCTGAAGCTTTCTTT. This gives the protein CSARSDRTPEAFF.

The chain links TRBV12-3 or TRBV12-4 to TRBJ1-2; D is undetermined. CDR3 length equals 12 residues. V lost 8 bases to trimming and J lost 4 bases, with 11 bases between them. CDR3 in DNA: TGTGCCAGCCTGGTTCGGGTCTATGGCTACACCTTC. As protein: CASLVRVYGYTF.

The chain has TRBV27 and TRBJ1-2; D possibly corresponds to TRBD1 (6 bases). Germline V CDR1 and CDR2: MNHEY, SMNVEV (reference sequence). This CDR3 is built from 13 residues. Between the trimmed V and J ends, which lost 3 bases and 4 bases, there was a span of 9 bases. CDR3 nucleotides: TGTGCCAGCAGTTTCGGACAGACCTATGGCTACACCTTC. Translating it yields CASSFGQTYGYTF.